These T cell receptor beta chains were read from a single sample in a study of OX40 agonist ivuxolimab in advanced cancers. Only in-frame clones appear in the TCRdb table, and some are missing; sequencing was by immunoSEQ multiplex PCR. The sample shows tens of thousands of clones, around 73% of them seen only once. Here the sequenced sample was CD4+ or CD8+ T cells sorted from blood, taken in a trial of the OX40 agonist ivuxolimab. The receptors stem from an adult with an advanced solid tumor such as melanoma, head and neck, liver or kidney cancer. Each CDR3 is given with its conserved first and last residue. The order of the fields is D gene, V gene, clone size, J gene, CDR3 protein, CDR3 DNA. D genes are given only for firm matches. Size is omitted from some rows. Given values are once, few, many or a class for expanded clones.

D gene: TRBD2; V gene: TRBV4-2; clone size: few; J gene: TRBJ2-1; CDR3 protein: CASSQDRTSGSYNEQFF; CDR3 DNA: TGTGCCAGCAGCCAAGATCGGACTAGCGGGAGTTACAATGAGCAGTTCTTC
D gene: TRBD1; V gene: TRBV7-9; clone size: NA; J gene: TRBJ2-5; CDR3 protein: CASRRADRGRQETQYF; CDR3 DNA: TGTGCCAGCAGAAGAGCGGACAGGGGGCGCCAAGAGACCCAGTACTTC
D gene: NA; V gene: TRBV19; clone size: once; J gene: TRBJ1-2; CDR3 protein: CASSMGGGYTF; CDR3 DNA: TGTGCCAGTAGTATGGGTGGTGGCTACACCTTC
D gene: TRBD1; V gene: TRBV25-1; clone size: once; J gene: TRBJ2-3; CDR3 protein: CASSEYVDRAGDTQYF; CDR3 DNA: TGTGCCAGCAGTGAATATGTGGACAGGGCGGGAGATACGCAGTATTTT
D gene: NA; V gene: TRBV28; clone size: NA; J gene: TRBJ2-7; CDR3 protein: CASRLSSYEQYF; CDR3 DNA: TGTGCCAGCAGGCTGAGCTCCTACGAGCAGTACTTC
D gene: NA; V gene: TRBV7-7; clone size: NA; J gene: TRBJ2-6; CDR3 protein: CASSGGTVPQSRANVLTF; CDR3 DNA: TGTGCCAGCAGCGGGGGAACAGTGCCACAAAGTCGGGCCAACGTCCTGACTTTC
D gene: NA; V gene: TRBV28; clone size: NA; J gene: TRBJ2-3; CDR3 protein: CASSLGESRSDTQYF; CDR3 DNA: TGTGCCAGCAGTTTAGGCGAATCTCGCTCAGATACGCAGTATTTT
D gene: NA; V gene: TRBV2; clone size: NA; J gene: TRBJ2-7; CDR3 protein: CASSDPDRGSYEQYF; CDR3 DNA: TGTGCCAGCAGTGACCCGGATCGGGGCTCCTACGAGCAGTACTTC
D gene: TRBD1; V gene: TRBV5-4; clone size: NA; J gene: TRBJ2-5; CDR3 protein: CASSLERDREEETQYF; CDR3 DNA: TGTGCCAGCAGCTTGGAGAGGGACAGGGAGGAGGAGACCCAGTACTTC
D gene: NA; V gene: TRBV30; clone size: NA; J gene: TRBJ2-6; CDR3 protein: CAWSGGAGANVLTF; CDR3 DNA: TGTGCCTGGAGTGGCGGGGCTGGGGCCAACGTCCTGACTTTC
D gene: TRBD1; V gene: TRBV27; clone size: NA; J gene: TRBJ2-7; CDR3 protein: CASSFGQGGGYEQYF; CDR3 DNA: TGTGCCAGCAGTTTTGGACAGGGTGGGGGCTACGAGCAGTACTTC
D gene: NA; V gene: TRBV18; clone size: NA; J gene: TRBJ2-6; CDR3 protein: CASSPPQFSGANVLTF; CDR3 DNA: TGTGCCAGCTCACCACCGCAGTTCTCTGGGGCCAACGTCCTGACTTTC
D gene: NA; V gene: TRBV27; clone size: NA; J gene: TRBJ2-5; CDR3 protein: CASRGTQQETQYF; CDR3 DNA: TGTGCCAGCAGAGGGACTCAACAAGAGACCCAGTACTTC
D gene: NA; V gene: TRBV11-2; clone size: NA; J gene: TRBJ2-1; CDR3 protein: CASSLGTDGGEQFF; CDR3 DNA: TGTGCCAGCAGCTTAGGGACAGACGGTGGTGAGCAGTTCTTC
D gene: NA; V gene: TRBV27; clone size: NA; J gene: TRBJ2-1; CDR3 protein: CASSLQGAAYNEQFF; CDR3 DNA: TGTGCCAGCAGTCTCCAGGGTGCGGCCTACAATGAGCAGTTCTTC
D gene: NA; V gene: TRBV19; clone size: medium-sized; J gene: TRBJ2-3; CDR3 protein: CASSHRAGGLWDTQYF; CDR3 DNA: TGTGCCAGTAGCCACAGGGCAGGAGGCCTTTGGGATACGCAGTATTTT
D gene: NA; V gene: TRBV27; clone size: NA; J gene: TRBJ2-2; CDR3 protein: CASGQFTGELFF; CDR3 DNA: TGTGCCAGCGGCCAGTTCACCGGGGAGCTGTTTTTT
D gene: TRBD2; V gene: TRBV7-2; clone size: once; J gene: TRBJ2-2; CDR3 protein: CASSLVVGTSGANTGELFF; CDR3 DNA: TGTGCCAGCAGCTTAGTTGTCGGGACTAGCGGGGCAAACACCGGGGAGCTGTTTTTT
D gene: NA; V gene: TRBV15; clone size: NA; J gene: TRBJ1-5; CDR3 protein: CATSQDSLNQPQHF; CDR3 DNA: TGTGCCACCAGCCAGGACTCTTTGAATCAGCCCCAGCATTTT
D gene: TRBD1; V gene: TRBV9; clone size: NA; J gene: TRBJ1-5; CDR3 protein: CASSVGQGAGQPQHF; CDR3 DNA: TGTGCCAGCAGCGTAGGACAGGGGGCAGGGCAGCCCCAGCATTTT
D gene: NA; V gene: TRBV13; clone size: NA; J gene: TRBJ1-1; CDR3 protein: CASSLGAGGEAFF; CDR3 DNA: TGTGCCAGCAGCTTAGGTGCGGGGGGCGAAGCTTTCTTT
D gene: TRBD2; V gene: TRBV5-4; clone size: once; J gene: TRBJ2-5; CDR3 protein: CASSSWTSGGRETQYF; CDR3 DNA: TGTGCCAGCAGCTCCTGGACTAGCGGGGGTCGGGAGACCCAGTACTTC
D gene: NA; V gene: TRBV7-9; clone size: few; J gene: TRBJ1-2; CDR3 protein: CASSSTGILPYGYTF; CDR3 DNA: TGTGCCAGCAGCTCGACAGGAATTTTACCCTATGGCTACACCTTC
D gene: NA; V gene: TRBV5-1; clone size: NA; J gene: TRBJ2-7; CDR3 protein: CASSLEQFYEQYF; CDR3 DNA: TGCGCCAGCAGCTTGGAACAGTTCTACGAGCAGTACTTC
D gene: NA; V gene: TRBV4-1; clone size: NA; J gene: TRBJ1-1; CDR3 protein: CASSQGVNTEAFF; CDR3 DNA: TGCGCCAGCAGCCAGGGAGTAAACACTGAAGCTTTCTTT
D gene: NA; V gene: TRBV13; clone size: few; J gene: TRBJ2-2; CDR3 protein: CASSFENTGELFF; CDR3 DNA: TGTGCCAGCAGCTTCGAGAACACCGGGGAGCTGTTTTTT
D gene: TRBD1; V gene: TRBV2; clone size: NA; J gene: TRBJ2-7; CDR3 protein: CASSRLRDSYEQYF; CDR3 DNA: TGTGCCAGCAGTCGGCTCCGGGACAGCTACGAGCAGTACTTC
D gene: NA; V gene: TRBV2; clone size: NA; J gene: TRBJ2-3; CDR3 protein: CASSSSGPYTDTQYF; CDR3 DNA: TGTGCCAGCAGTAGCTCCGGGCCCTACACAGATACGCAGTATTTT
D gene: TRBD2; V gene: TRBV27; clone size: NA; J gene: TRBJ2-2; CDR3 protein: CASGPVLAGGPGTGELFF; CDR3 DNA: TGTGCCAGCGGACCCGTACTAGCGGGAGGGCCGGGCACCGGGGAGCTGTTTTTT
D gene: NA; V gene: TRBV7-9; clone size: NA; J gene: TRBJ2-2; CDR3 protein: CASSQPEGAAGELFF; CDR3 DNA: TGTGCCAGCAGCCAGCCGGAGGGCGCGGCCGGGGAGCTGTTTTTT
D gene: TRBD2; V gene: TRBV29-1; clone size: NA; J gene: TRBJ2-7; CDR3 protein: CSVETSGVSYEQYF; CDR3 DNA: TGCAGCGTTGAGACTAGCGGGGTCTCCTACGAGCAGTACTTC
D gene: NA; V gene: TRBV5-1; clone size: NA; J gene: TRBJ2-7; CDR3 protein: CASSPTGWRSYEQYF; CDR3 DNA: TGCGCCAGCAGCCCCACAGGGTGGCGCTCCTACGAGCAGTACTTC
D gene: TRBD1; V gene: TRBV6-1; clone size: many; J gene: TRBJ2-1; CDR3 protein: CASTGGTGSYNEQFF; CDR3 DNA: TGTGCCAGCACCGGTGGGACAGGGTCCTACAATGAGCAGTTCTTC
D gene: NA; V gene: TRBV4-1; clone size: NA; J gene: TRBJ2-7; CDR3 protein: CASSQDRDSYEQYF; CDR3 DNA: TGCGCCAGCAGCCAAGATCGGGACTCCTACGAGCAGTACTTC
D gene: NA; V gene: TRBV7-8; clone size: NA; J gene: TRBJ2-7; CDR3 protein: CASSSSTTAANEQYF; CDR3 DNA: TGTGCCAGCAGCTCCTCTACTACAGCGGCTAACGAGCAGTACTTC
D gene: NA; V gene: TRBV5-1; clone size: NA; J gene: TRBJ1-1; CDR3 protein: CANSSLGGTEAFF; CDR3 DNA: TGCGCCAACAGCTCCCTCGGGGGAACTGAAGCTTTCTTT
D gene: TRBD1; V gene: TRBV4-3; clone size: NA; J gene: TRBJ2-2; CDR3 protein: CASSQDVRGSTGELFF; CDR3 DNA: TGCGCCAGCAGCCAAGATGTCAGGGGGTCAACCGGGGAGCTGTTTTTT
D gene: TRBD2; V gene: TRBV2; clone size: NA; J gene: TRBJ2-1; CDR3 protein: CASSGWLAEGSYNEQFF; CDR3 DNA: TGTGCCAGCAGTGGTTGGCTAGCGGAAGGCTCCTACAATGAGCAGTTCTTC
D gene: TRBD2; V gene: TRBV7-2; clone size: many; J gene: TRBJ2-7; CDR3 protein: CASSLVWVAGGTEQYF; CDR3 DNA: TGTGCCAGCAGCTTAGTATGGGTAGCGGGAGGGACCGAGCAGTACTTC
D gene: TRBD2; V gene: TRBV2; clone size: NA; J gene: TRBJ2-7; CDR3 protein: CASRQEGGLAGSEQYF; CDR3 DNA: TGTGCCAGCAGACAGGAAGGGGGACTAGCGGGTTCGGAGCAGTACTTC
D gene: NA; V gene: TRBV29-1; clone size: NA; J gene: TRBJ2-1; CDR3 protein: CSVEVPSYNEQFF; CDR3 DNA: TGCAGCGTTGAAGTACCAAGCTACAATGAGCAGTTCTTC
D gene: TRBD2; V gene: TRBV18; clone size: NA; J gene: TRBJ2-5; CDR3 protein: CASSPGTSGQETQYF; CDR3 DNA: TGTGCCAGCTCACCCGGGACTAGCGGGCAAGAGACCCAGTACTTC
D gene: NA; V gene: TRBV9; clone size: NA; J gene: TRBJ2-7; CDR3 protein: CASSPFGEPSYEQYF; CDR3 DNA: TGTGCCAGCAGCCCCTTTGGGGAACCCTCCTACGAGCAGTACTTC
D gene: NA; V gene: TRBV27; clone size: NA; J gene: TRBJ1-5; CDR3 protein: CASSDARNQPQHF; CDR3 DNA: TGTGCCAGCAGTGACGCGCGGAATCAGCCCCAGCATTTT
D gene: TRBD2; V gene: TRBV13; clone size: once; J gene: TRBJ2-1; CDR3 protein: CASSLAGGTYNEQFF; CDR3 DNA: TGTGCCAGCAGCTTAGCGGGGGGGACTTACAATGAGCAGTTCTTC
D gene: TRBD2; V gene: TRBV28; clone size: NA; J gene: TRBJ2-5; CDR3 protein: CASRGGSGRIQETQYF; CDR3 DNA: TGTGCCAGCAGGGGCGGTAGCGGGAGGATCCAAGAGACCCAGTACTTC
D gene: NA; V gene: TRBV7-6; clone size: NA; J gene: TRBJ2-5; CDR3 protein: CASSPDSQETQYF; CDR3 DNA: TGTGCCAGCAGCCCGGACAGCCAAGAGACCCAGTACTTC
D gene: NA; V gene: TRBV7-2; clone size: NA; J gene: TRBJ1-1; CDR3 protein: CASSRASPEAFF; CDR3 DNA: TGTGCCAGCAGCCGGGCTTCACCTGAAGCTTTCTTT
D gene: TRBD1; V gene: TRBV6-5; clone size: few; J gene: TRBJ1-5; CDR3 protein: CASSADRRTNQPQHF; CDR3 DNA: TGTGCCAGCAGTGCGGACAGGCGCACTAATCAGCCCCAGCATTTT
D gene: NA; V gene: TRBV7-9; clone size: NA; J gene: TRBJ1-1; CDR3 protein: CASSYGTRNTEAFF; CDR3 DNA: TGTGCCAGCAGCTACGGGACCAGGAACACTGAAGCTTTCTTT
D gene: NA; V gene: TRBV7-8; clone size: NA; J gene: TRBJ2-3; CDR3 protein: CASSVEEGNTINTDTQYF; CDR3 DNA: TGTGCCAGCAGCGTAGAAGAGGGAAATACTATTAACACAGATACGCAGTATTTT